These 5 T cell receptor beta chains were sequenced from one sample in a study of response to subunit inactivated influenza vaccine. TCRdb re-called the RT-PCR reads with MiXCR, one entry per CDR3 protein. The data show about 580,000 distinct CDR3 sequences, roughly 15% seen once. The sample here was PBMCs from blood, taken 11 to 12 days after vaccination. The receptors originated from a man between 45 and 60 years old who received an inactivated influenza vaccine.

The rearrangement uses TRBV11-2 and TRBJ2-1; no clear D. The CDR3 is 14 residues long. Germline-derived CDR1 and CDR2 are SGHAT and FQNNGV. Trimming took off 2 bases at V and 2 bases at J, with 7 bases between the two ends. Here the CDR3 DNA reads TGTGCCAGCAGCTTAACCCCTCCCTACAATGAGCAGTTCTTC. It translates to CASSLTPPYNEQFF. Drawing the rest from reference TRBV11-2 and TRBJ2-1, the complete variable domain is EAGVAQSPRYKIIEKRQSVAFWCNPISGHATLYWYQQILGQGPKLLIQFQNNGVVDDSQLPKDRFSAERLKGVDSTLKIQPAKLEDSAVYLCASSLTPPYNEQFFGPGTRLTVL.

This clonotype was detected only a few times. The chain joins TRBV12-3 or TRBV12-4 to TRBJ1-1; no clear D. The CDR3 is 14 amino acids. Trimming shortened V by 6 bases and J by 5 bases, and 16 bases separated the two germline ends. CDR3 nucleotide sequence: TGTGCCAGCAGCAGCCGGAGAACTTGGACTGAAGCTTTCTTT. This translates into CASSSRRTWTEAFF.

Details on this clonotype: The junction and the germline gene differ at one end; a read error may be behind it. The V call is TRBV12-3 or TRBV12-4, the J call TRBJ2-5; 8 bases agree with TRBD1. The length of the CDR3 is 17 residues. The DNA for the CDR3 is TGTGCCAGCAGTCCACCCGGGACAGGCCAAGGGCAAGGGACCCAGTACTTC. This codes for CASSPPGTGQGQGTQYF.

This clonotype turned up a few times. In DNA, the CDR3 is TGCGCCAGCAGCCAAGCCTACGGGAGTAGGGATACGCAGTATTTT. It encodes CASSQAYGSRDTQYF. The chain links TRBV4-3 to TRBJ2-3; TRBD2 might be the D (6 bases). CDR3 length: 15 residues. V lost 1 base to trimming and J lost 6 bases, with 14 bases between them. The germline gives CDR1 LGHNA, CDR2 YSLEER.

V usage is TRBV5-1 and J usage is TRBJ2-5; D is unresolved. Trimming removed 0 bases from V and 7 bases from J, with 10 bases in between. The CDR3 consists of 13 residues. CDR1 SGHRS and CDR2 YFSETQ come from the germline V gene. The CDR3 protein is CASSLAPDGTQYF. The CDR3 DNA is TGCGCCAGCAGCTTGGCTCCCGATGGGACCCAGTACTTC. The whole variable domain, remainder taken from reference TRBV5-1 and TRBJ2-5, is KAGVTQTPRYLIKTRGQQVTLSCSPISGHRSVSWYQQTPGQGLQFLFEYFSETQRNKGNFPGRFSGRQFSNSRSEMNVSTLELGDSALYLCASSLAPDGTQYFGPGTRLLVL.